This is a list of T cell receptor beta chains from one sample in a study of CD8+ T cells in alopecia areata. Produced via immunoSEQ multiplex PCR; TCRdb's table is partial and in-frame only. The repertoire holds some 180,000 clones, with 50% to 70% as singletons. The source was CD4+ T cells sorted from blood, collected at week 0. These receptor sequences come from a human donor with alopecia areata. Each CDR3 is given with its conserved first and last residue. The D gene is left open where the match is weak. For some rows the clone size is stated as once, few or many, or as a class when expanded; others skip it.

j_call | d_call | v_call | clone_size | cdr3_aa | cdr3_nt
TRBJ2-1 | NA | TRBV9 | NA | CASSVRGSYNEQFF | TGTGCCAGCAGCGTACGGGGATCCTACAATGAGCAGTTCTTC
TRBJ2-7 | NA | TRBV15 | NA | CATSRAGSGHYEQYF | TGTGCCACCAGCAGAGCCGGGTCCGGACACTACGAGCAGTACTTC
TRBJ2-4 | TRBD1 | TRBV30 | NA | CAWSFGAGGQVKNIQYF | TGTGCCTGGAGTTTCGGGGCAGGGGGCCAGGTCAAAAACATTCAGTACTTC
TRBJ2-4 | NA | TRBV7-2 | few | CASSRDRPLNIQYF | TGTGCCAGCAGTCGTGACAGGCCTCTAAACATTCAGTACTTC
TRBJ2-7 | NA | TRBV29-1 | NA | CSVGGQYLGEQYF | TGCAGCGTTGGGGGTCAGTACCTTGGGGAGCAGTACTTC
TRBJ2-1 | TRBD2 | TRBV29-1 | NA | CSVGTSGLNEQFF | TGCAGCGTAGGGACTAGCGGTCTGAATGAGCAGTTCTTC
TRBJ2-3 | NA | TRBV15 | NA | CATSRSSVVDTQYF | TGTGCCACCAGCAGATCTTCGGTAGTAGATACGCAGTATTTT
TRBJ2-7 | NA | TRBV5-6 | NA | CASSLASYEQYF | TGTGCCAGCAGCTTGGCCTCCTACGAGCAGTACTTC
TRBJ2-1 | TRBD2 | TRBV6-5 | once | CASSSPGLALDEQFF | TGTGCCAGCAGTTCCCCGGGACTAGCGTTGGATGAGCAGTTCTTC
TRBJ2-7 | NA | TRBV7-2 | NA | CASSLGDGVAVYEQYF | TGTGCCAGCAGCTTAGGGGACGGGGTGGCAGTCTACGAGCAGTACTTC
TRBJ2-3 | TRBD1 | TRBV11-2 | few | CASSRDRGTDTQYF | TGTGCCAGCAGCCGGGACAGGGGAACAGATACGCAGTATTTT
TRBJ1-1 | NA | TRBV5-6 | few | CASSLRVTGSTEAFF | TGTGCCAGCAGCTTACGGGTAACGGGAAGCACTGAAGCTTTCTTT
TRBJ2-5 | TRBD2 | TRBV7-2 | NA | CASSRGDYRQETQYF | TGTGCCAGCAGCCGTGGGGACTACCGTCAAGAGACCCAGTACTTC
TRBJ1-2 | NA | TRBV30 | NA | CAWRPTYGYTF | TGTGCCTGGAGACCCACCTATGGCTACACCTTC
TRBJ2-1 | TRBD2 | TRBV11-3 | few | CASSLSVAGEDEQFF | TGTGCCAGCAGCCTCTCCGTCGCGGGGGAGGATGAGCAGTTCTTC
TRBJ2-7 | TRBD1 | TRBV2 | once | CASSLQGSHYEQYF | TGTGCCAGCAGTTTACAGGGGTCGCACTACGAGCAGTACTTC
TRBJ1-2 | NA | TRBV7-2 | NA | CASSLVSVGYGYTF | TGTGCCAGCAGCTTAGTATCCGTCGGCTATGGCTACACCTTC
TRBJ1-2 | NA | TRBV6-5 | NA | CASTPGVLANYGYTF | TGTGCCAGCACCCCGGGGGTTTTAGCTAACTATGGCTACACCTTC
TRBJ2-7 | NA | TRBV29-1 | NA | CSVLTGDSYEQYF | TGCAGCGTACTGACAGGCGACTCCTACGAGCAGTACTTC
TRBJ2-3 | TRBD2 | TRBV5-1 | NA | CASSGTTSGGTDTQYF | TGCGCCAGCAGCGGAACGACTAGCGGGGGCACAGATACGCAGTATTTT
TRBJ2-7 | NA | TRBV29-1 | NA | CSVVLGADYEQYF | TGCAGCGTTGTCCTGGGGGCGGACTACGAGCAGTACTTC
TRBJ2-3 | TRBD2 | TRBV4-1 | NA | CASSQFFGGGGRTDTQYF | TGCGCCAGCAGCCAATTCTTCGGCGGGGGAGGTCGCACAGATACGCAGTATTTT
TRBJ1-2 | TRBD1 | TRBV9 | NA | CASSRQGGIYGYTF | TGTGCCAGCAGCCGACAGGGAGGTATCTATGGCTACACCTTC